These 20 T cell receptor beta chains were sequenced from one sample in a study of T cell repertoires in cytomegalovirus infection. TCRdb processed the reads anew with MiXCR; each CDR3 protein has one entry. The table shows 35,000 to 55,000 distinct CDR3 sequences, with more than 20% occurring only once. For these TCRs, the target antigens are not known. What was sequenced was PBMCs, sequenced either directly or after in vitro stimulation (not recorded which). The receptors stem from a human donor in good health (CMV status not recorded). Some clones in this sample may be carry-over from other donors' samples.

This clonotype was counted many times. The chain joins TRBV7-2 to TRBJ2-2; D is unresolved. The CDR3 totals 14 residues. Germline-derived CDR1 and CDR2 are SGHTA and FQGNSA. Trimming took 0 bases from V and 6 from J, leaving 8 bases between them. CDR3 residues: CASSLAFRSGELFF. In nucleotides, the CDR3 is TGTGCCAGCAGCTTAGCGTTCAGGTCCGGGGAGCTGTTTTTT.

J is TRBJ2-7 and V is TRBV5-1, with 7 bases matching TRBD2. V was pared by 0 bases and J by 4 bases, with 10 bases of the junction left unmatched. This CDR3 is 16 amino acids long. Germline V gene data show CDR1 as SGHRS and CDR2 as YFSETQ. The CDR3 region is CASSLATLAGEYEQYF. The CDR3 coding sequence is TGCGCCAGCAGCTTGGCAACGCTGGCGGGGGAATACGAGCAGTACTTC.

The V call is TRBV4-1, the J call TRBJ1-6; no clear D. Trimming removed 1 base at V and 9 bases at J, with 10 bases between. The CDR3 covers 14 residues. Germline lookup yields CDR1 MGHRA and CDR2 YSYEKL. CDR3 protein: CASSQAEGSSPLHF. The CDR3 nucleotides are TGCGCCAGCAGCCAAGCGGAAGGATCTTCACCCCTCCACTTT.

This chain joins TRBV19 and TRBJ2-3, with a tentative D call TRBD1 (5 bases). V lost 2 bases and J lost 4, with 13 bases in between. The CDR3 is 15 residues long. Germline V gene sequence: CDR1 LNHDA, CDR2 SQIVND (reference sequence). This chain's CDR3 is CASSIRLGVSDTQYF. CDR3 nucleotides: TGTGCCAGTAGTATACGGTTAGGGGTCTCAGATACGCAGTATTTT.

The chain combines TRBV5-6 with TRBJ1-6; 7 bases fit TRBD1. CDR1 and CDR2 (germline): SGHDT, YYEEEE. J gave up 6 bases and V 4 bases, and 4 bases lay outside the gene matches. The CDR3 totals 14 residues. Here the CDR3 DNA reads TGTGCCAGCAGCGTGGGACAGATTAATTCACCCCTCCACTTT. Translating gives CASSVGQINSPLHF.

This clonotype was seen repeatedly, ten times or more. The rearrangement links TRBV20-1 to TRBJ1-3; D is unresolved. This CDR3 is built from 11 residues. Germline V CDR1 and CDR2: DFQATT, SNEGSKA (reference sequence). Trimming took 4 bases from V and 6 from J, leaving 7 bases between them. The CDR3 DNA is TGCAGTGCTATAGGGCAAAACACCATATATTTT. This codes for CSAIGQNTIYF.

This clonotype was detected a few times. The chain is built from TRBV12-3 or TRBV12-4 and TRBJ1-3, with TRBD1 as a possible D gene (5 bases). CDR3 size: 13 residues. The ends were cut back, 8 bases at V and 16 bases at J, with 24 bases in the middle. CDR3 loop: CASPQKGAAPGYF. In nucleotides, the CDR3 is TGTGCCAGCCCCCAAAAAGGGGCCGCCCCTGGGTATTTT.

This clonotype was recorded at least ten times. The chain carries TRBV10-3 and TRBJ1-5; D remains unclear. In germline, CDR1 is ENHRY, CDR2 SYGVKD. V was cut by 6 bases and J by 9 bases, with 12 bases left in between. This CDR3 has 12 amino acids. The CDR3 DNA is TGTGCCATCAGAGCAGAGCAAGGGCCCCAGCATTTT. This encodes CAIRAEQGPQHF.

Only a few counts were recorded for this clonotype. The CDR3 coding sequence is TGTGCCAGCAGGCCCCGAAGGGCAGATACGCAGTATTTT. It codes for CASRPRRADTQYF. The chain carries TRBV12-3 or TRBV12-4 and TRBJ2-3, with D unresolved. The CDR3 has 13 residues. V was cut by 6 bases and J by 4 bases, with 11 bases left in between.

This clonotype was counted at least ten times. V usage is TRBV7-6 and J usage is TRBJ1-3; a weak D match, TRBD1 (5 bases). CDR1 is SGHVS and CDR2 is FNYEAQ in the germline V gene. Trimming cost V 0 bases and J 0 bases, with 9 bases left between them. The CDR3 runs to 16 residues. Here the CDR3 DNA reads TGTGCCAGCAGCTTAGCGGGGCAGTTCTCTGGAAACACCATATATTTT. Its protein is CASSLAGQFSGNTIYF.

As to this clonotype: At one end the junction does not follow the germline gene, possibly because of a read error. The rearrangement joins TRBV7-1 to TRBJ1-2; D is possibly TRBD1 (5 bases). TRBV7-1 is an ORF, and what it does is uncertain. CDR3 length: 11 residues. CDR3 DNA sequence: TGTGCCAGCAGCCTAAGGGACTTTCTCAACTTC. It is translated as CASSLRDFLNF.

This clonotype was counted ten times or more. The chain uses TRBV29-1 and TRBJ1-2, with a possible D match to TRBD1 (6 bases). With 5 bases removed from V and 5 bases from J, the gap between germline ends came to 18 bases. The CDR3 is 14 residues long. Germline CDR1 and CDR2: SQVTM and ANQGSEA. CDR3 in amino acids: CSVRPSYREYGYTF. CDR3 sequence (DNA): TGCAGCGTTCGACCCTCATACAGGGAATATGGCTACACCTTC. Full variable domain (missing parts from reference TRBV29-1 and TRBJ1-2): SAVISQKPSRDICQRGTSLTIQCQVDSQVTMMFWYRQQPGQSLTLIATANQGSEATYESGFVIDKFPISRPNLTFSTLTVSNMSPEDSSIYLCSVRPSYREYGYTFGSGTRLTVV.

In this sample, this clonotype turned up many times. The V and J genes are TRBV12-3 or TRBV12-4 and TRBJ2-5; maybe TRBD1 (6 bases). The CDR3 extends over 14 amino acids. Trimming shortened V by 6 bases and J by 0 bases, and 11 bases separated the two germline ends. CDR3 residues: CASRLGQNQETQYF. CDR3 nucleotide sequence: TGTGCCAGCAGACTCGGACAGAACCAAGAGACCCAGTACTTC.

This clonotype was seen repeatedly, ten times or more. The rearrangement uses TRBV7-2 and TRBJ2-1; maybe TRBD2 (6 bases). The CDR3 sequence is 13 residues long. Trimming shortened V by 0 bases and J by 8 bases, and 8 bases separated the two germline ends. Germline CDR1 and CDR2: SGHTA and FQGNSA. CDR3 nucleotides: TGTGCCAGCAGCTTAGCCCCGGGGGATGAGCAGTTCTTC. It is translated as CASSLAPGDEQFF.

Worth noting for this clonotype: With a much larger clone just one base away, this may be a read error. This chain links TRBV4-2 with TRBJ2-3; possible D gene TRBD2, 5 bases. The germline gives CDR1 LGHNA, CDR2 YNFKEQ. The CDR3 has 16 residues. CDR3: CAGSQDIRDWSDTQYF. The DNA for the CDR3 is TGTGCCGGCAGCCAAGATATCCGGGATTGGTCAGATACGCAGTATTTT.

The chain joins TRBV6-5 to TRBJ2-7; D remains ambiguous. Trimming took off 4 bases at V and 6 bases at J, with 7 bases between the two ends. Germline CDR1 is MNHEY and CDR2 is SVGAGI. The CDR3 loop spans 11 amino acids. CDR3 loop: CASSLGIEQYF. CDR3 nucleotide sequence: TGTGCCAGCAGTTTGGGGATCGAGCAGTACTTC.

This clonotype was observed at least ten times. This chain connects TRBV20-1 to TRBJ1-4, with a tentative D call TRBD1 (5 bases). The germline V gene has CDR1 DFQATT and CDR2 SNEGSKA (reference sequence). Trimming took off 6 bases at V and 5 bases at J, with 13 bases between the two ends. This CDR3 region has 13 residues. The CDR3 region has the DNA TGCAGTGCCAGGGACGGGAAAAATGAAAAACTGTTTTTT. It encodes CSARDGKNEKLFF.

A few counts support this clonotype. V usage is TRBV25-1 and J usage is TRBJ2-1; D is unresolved. Trimming stripped 3 bases from V and 4 bases from J, with 1 base between. Germline V CDR1 and CDR2: MGHDK, SYGVNS. The CDR3 contains 11 residues. CDR3 sequence: CASSEYNEQFF. The CDR3 coding sequence is TGTGCCAGCAGTGAGTACAATGAGCAGTTCTTC.

The CDR3 is CASSEGSSGETQYF. The CDR3, as DNA: TGTGCCAGCAGTGAAGGGAGTTCAGGGGAGACCCAGTACTTC. This chain links TRBV2 with TRBJ2-5; a weak D match, TRBD1 (5 bases). Germline CDR1 is SNHLY and CDR2 is FYNNEI. This CDR3 contains 14 residues. V lost 1 base and J 5 bases, leaving 11 bases between the germline ends.

The chain has TRBV6-5 and TRBJ2-1, with 8 bases aligning to TRBD1. This CDR3 has 14 amino acids. Germline V gene data show CDR1 as MNHEY and CDR2 as SVGAGI. After removal of 5 bases from V and 2 bases from J, the junction contained 2 bases not matched to a gene. The CDR3 DNA is TGTGCCAGCAGTCGGACAGGGACCTACAATGAGCAGTTCTTC. It is translated as CASSRTGTYNEQFF.